This entry lists 24 T cell receptor beta chains sequenced from one sample in a study of shared clonotypes between healthy human individuals. Here immunoSEQ multiplex PCR was the method, and the copy in TCRdb shows in-frame clones only, minus some. This table has some 1,100,000 clones, approximately 78% appearing once. Sequenced sample: memory CD4+ T cells from PBMCs. Subset: CD45RA-negative fraction. These receptors all come from a man aged 18 to 35 in good health. Some clones in this sample may be carry-over from other donors' samples.

A few counts support this clone. In the same sample, other DNA sequences code for this CDR3. This chain connects TRBV7-3 to TRBJ2-1, with D possibly TRBD1 on 5 matching bases. The V gene's germline CDR1 is SGHTA and CDR2 FQGTGA. The CDR3 runs to 14 residues. The V end was cut by 4 bases, the J end by 3 bases, with 10 bases between. The CDR3 spells CASSSQGGYNEQFF. In DNA form, the CDR3 reads TGTGCCAGCAGCTCCCAGGGTGGCTACAATGAGCAGTTCTTC.

The V gene is TRBV6-5, the J gene TRBJ1-1; D is unresolved. The V gene's germline CDR1 is MNHEY and CDR2 SVGAGI. Trimming shortened V by 0 bases and J by 0 bases, and 8 bases separated the two germline ends. The CDR3 is 15 residues long. The CDR3 nucleotides are TGTGCCAGCAGTTACTCGTACACGGTGAACACTGAAGCTTTCTTT. It encodes CASSYSYTVNTEAFF.

This clone was detected once. This chain's CDR3 is CASSQDGGRRFF. For the CDR3, the DNA is TGCGCCAGCAGCCAAGATGGGGGCCGACGGTTCTTC. This chain joins TRBV4-1 and TRBJ2-1; possibly TRBD1 for D (6 bases). Per the germline V gene, CDR1 is MGHRA and CDR2 is YSYEKL. This CDR3 has 12 residues. Trimming removed 0 bases at V and 15 bases at J, with 12 bases between.

As for this clone: A single base separates this from a much larger clone, so it may be a read error. V is TRBV30 and J is TRBJ1-5, with a possible D match to TRBD1 (5 bases). Germline-derived CDR1 and CDR2 are GTSNPN and SVGIG (reference sequence). The V end was cut by 0 bases, the J end by 11 bases, with 14 bases between. The CDR3 sequence is 13 residues long. The CDR3 bases are TGTGCCTGGAGTGTGAAGGGGAACCAGTCCCAGCATTTT. This translates into CAWSVKGNQSQHF.

This sequence joins TRBV28 and TRBJ2-5; 10 bases line up with TRBD2. Trimming at V came to 6 bases and at J to 6 bases, leaving 7 bases not matched to a gene. Per germline, CDR1 MDHEN and CDR2 SYDVKM. The CDR3 extends over 14 amino acids. This chain's CDR3 is CASSSSGSGKTQYF. The CDR3 nucleotides read TGTGCCAGCAGCTCTAGCGGGAGTGGGAAGACCCAGTACTTC.

This clone was observed at least ten times. This sequence joins TRBV2 and TRBJ2-7; 12 positions agree with TRBD2. The CDR3 extends over 13 amino acids. The junction had 8 bases not matched to a gene; V was cut back by 10 bases and J by 7 bases. The V gene's germline CDR1 is SNHLY and CDR2 FYNNEI. The CDR3, as DNA: TGTGCCACGGGAGGCACTAGCGGGAGGGAGCAGTACTTC. The encoded protein is CATGGTSGREQYF.

V is TRBV2 and J is TRBJ1-1; D is unresolved. Germline V gene lookup returns CDR1 SNHLY and CDR2 FYNNEI. V lost 3 bases to trimming and J lost 3 bases, with 8 bases between them. The length of the CDR3 is 13 residues. This chain's CDR3 is CASSDTAYTEAFF. The CDR3 coding sequence is TGTGCCAGCAGTGATACGGCGTACACTGAAGCTTTCTTT.

This chain connects TRBV6-5 to TRBJ1-4; maybe TRBD1 (5 bases). V was cut by 2 bases and J by 7 bases, with 14 bases left in between. Looked up from germline, CDR1 is MNHEY and CDR2 is SVGAGI. The CDR3 extends over 15 amino acids. CDR3 sequence reads: CASSYTYSGGEKLFF. The CDR3 DNA reads TGTGCCAGCAGTTACACATACAGCGGGGGTGAAAAACTGTTTTTT.

The V gene is TRBV15, the J gene TRBJ1-1; D call uncertain. Germline V gene data show CDR1 as LNHNV and CDR2 as YYDKDF (reference sequence). Deletions cut 5 bases from V and 4 bases from J, with 14 bases between. The CDR3 sequence is 14 residues long. The CDR3 DNA sequence: TGTGCCACCAGCGGCGACCTGAGGGTCACTGAAGCTTTCTTT. It translates to CATSGDLRVTEAFF. Looking up the rest from reference TRBV15 and TRBJ1-1 gives the full variable domain: DAMVIQNPRYQVTQFGKPVTLSCSQTLNHNVMYWYQQKSSQAPKLLFHYYDKDFNNEADTPDNFQSRRPNTSFCFLDIRSPGLGDTAMYLCATSGDLRVTEAFFGQGTRLTVV.

Only one count was recorded for this clone. V gene TRBV6-1 combines with J gene TRBJ1-5; possibly TRBD1 for D (6 bases). V was trimmed by 2 bases and J by 7 bases, leaving 18 bases between them. Looked up from germline, CDR1 is MNHNS and CDR2 is SASEGT. This CDR3 spans 16 amino acids. The CDR3 here is CASSERGGHSLQPQHF. The CDR3 DNA is TGTGCCAGCAGTGAACGAGGGGGACATAGTCTCCAGCCCCAGCATTTT.

This clone occurred once. V and J are TRBV11-1 and TRBJ1-1; TRBD1 is a possible D gene (5 bases). Germline CDR1 reads SGHAT; CDR2 reads FQDESV (reference sequence). V was pared by 1 base and J by 5 bases, with 11 bases between. There are 14 residues in the CDR3. As DNA, the CDR3 is TGTGCCAGCAGCTTAGACGGGGGAGGAACTGAAGCTTTCTTT. This translates into CASSLDGGGTEAFF.

The CDR3 nucleotides read TGTGCCACCAGCGCGCCCCAGGGAGCCGAATATGGCTACACCTTC. Protein sequence: CATSAPQGAEYGYTF. V usage is TRBV15 and J usage is TRBJ1-2, with D perhaps matching TRBD1 (5 bases). The V gene lost 5 bases and the J gene lost 5 bases, with 18 bases spanning the gap. Germline assignment: CDR1 LNHNV and CDR2 YYDKDF (reference sequence). The CDR3 runs 15 residues. Full variable domain (outside the CDR3, taken from reference TRBV15 and TRBJ1-2): DAMVIQNPRYQVTQFGKPVTLSCSQTLNHNVMYWYQQKSSQAPKLLFHYYDKDFNNEADTPDNFQSRRPNTSFCFLDIRSPGLGDTAMYLCATSAPQGAEYGYTFGSGTRLTVV.

This chain links TRBV15 with TRBJ1-2, with 7 bases lining up with TRBD1. V lost 3 bases and J lost 4; bases outside the gene matches: 5. The CDR3 is 14 residues long. From germline, CDR1 is LNHNV and CDR2 YYDKDF (reference sequence). In DNA, the CDR3 is TGTGCCACCAGCAGGAACCGGGACAGCTATGGCTACACCTTC. Amino acids: CATSRNRDSYGYTF.

The rearrangement uses TRBV19 and TRBJ2-7; TRBD2 aligns across 7 bases. V was clipped by 5 bases and J by 2 bases; unmatched bases: 6. CDR3 length equals 14 residues. Per the germline V gene, CDR1 is LNHDA and CDR2 is SQIVND (reference sequence). The CDR3 sequence: CASSSGRTTYEQYF. The CDR3 bases are TGTGCCAGTAGTTCCGGGAGGACTACCTACGAGCAGTACTTC.

This clone has a handful of counts. In the same sample, other DNA sequences code for this CDR3. The chain recombines TRBV7-2 with TRBJ2-2; a weak D match, TRBD1 (5 bases). Germline loops: CDR1 SGHTA, CDR2 FQGNSA. V was cut by 4 bases and J by 4 bases, with 10 bases left in between. The CDR3 is made up of 14 amino acids. CDR3: CASSYRTGTGELFF. The CDR3 coding sequence is TGTGCCAGCAGCTACCGAACAGGCACCGGGGAGCTGTTTTTT.

The chain combines TRBV7-2 with TRBJ1-1; no clear D. Germline-derived CDR1 and CDR2 are SGHTA and FQGNSA. Trimming removed 5 bases from V and 1 base from J, with 11 bases in between. The CDR3 length is 14 residues. The CDR3 coding sequence is TGTGCCAGCAGCCCCTTGTCCGCGAACACTGAAGCTTTCTTT. Translation gives CASSPLSANTEAFF.

This clone has only one observation. V gene TRBV30 combines with J gene TRBJ2-7; D possibly corresponds to TRBD1 (5 bases). Per germline, CDR1 GTSNPN and CDR2 SVGIG (reference sequence). The CDR3 spans 13 residues. The V end lost 1 base, the J end lost 4 bases, and 11 bases lay between the germline ends. The CDR3 DNA sequence: TGTGCCTGGAGTGGGGGCAGGGTTTACGAGCAGTACTTC. Encoded protein: CAWSGGRVYEQYF.

This clone has only one observation. This chain uses TRBV10-3 with TRBJ1-5; D perhaps matches TRBD1 (5 bases). The CDR3 is 14 residues long. Germline assignment: CDR1 ENHRY and CDR2 SYGVKD. V was shortened by 8 bases and J by 1 base, with 12 bases between the two germline ends. The CDR3 sequence is CAIGDASSNQPQHF. The CDR3 region has the DNA TGTGCCATCGGGGACGCCTCCAGCAATCAGCCCCAGCATTTT.

The chain links TRBV11-3 to TRBJ2-2; possibly TRBD1 for D (6 bases). The V end lost 5 bases, the J end lost 3 bases, and 10 bases lay between the germline ends. The CDR3 loop spans 14 amino acids. Germline V CDR1 and CDR2: SGHNT, YENEEA. CDR3 protein: CASSADSYTGELFF. CDR3 coding DNA: TGTGCCAGCAGCGCGGACAGCTACACCGGGGAGCTGTTTTTT.

This chain links TRBV5-1 with TRBJ2-7, with D perhaps being TRBD1 or TRBD2 (5 bases each). The CDR3 has 16 residues. V gave up 4 bases and J gave up 3 bases, with 20 bases separating them. Germline V gene data show CDR1 as SGHRS and CDR2 as YFSETQ. CDR3 coding DNA: TGCGCCAGCAGCACTATAACCAGGGAGCCAGGCTACGAGCAGTACTTC. Its translation: CASSTITREPGYEQYF.

This rearrangement joins TRBV29-1 to TRBJ2-3; a weak D match, TRBD2 (6 bases). The CDR3 loop spans 18 amino acids. Germline values: CDR1 SQVTM, CDR2 ANQGSEA. V shed 0 bases and J shed 1 base, with 20 bases lying between them. CDR3 region: CSVEDPGERGMRTDTQYF. The CDR3 nucleotides read TGCAGCGTTGAAGATCCGGGGGAGCGAGGAATGCGCACAGATACGCAGTATTTT.

With respect to this clone: It differs at one base from a far larger clone, so likely a read error. Lacking the conserved final phenylalanine or tryptophan, this CDR3 likely reflects a read error. It is unclear where the CDR3 begins or ends on the DNA, so no DNA is shown, and the CDR3 is as TCRdb lists it. The rearrangement links TRBV1 to TRBJ2-7; TRBD2 is the table's D call, not checked against the DNA. TRBV1 is assigned pseudogene status. Ends included, the CDR3 has 13 residues. This chain's CDR3 is CTSSQENRSEQYL.

This clone has more than one count but fewer than ten. The chain links TRBV18 to TRBJ1-5, with 9 positions matching TRBD1. J gave up 5 bases and V 4 bases, and 6 bases lay outside the gene matches. The CDR3 sequence is 15 residues long. Germline CDR1 and CDR2: KGHSH and LQKENI. CDR3 nucleotide sequence: TGTGCCAGCTCACTCCAACAGGGGGCGGATCAGCCCCAGCATTTT. Protein product: CASSLQQGADQPQHF.

The CDR3 region has the DNA TGCGCCAGCAGCTTTGGCGGGAGTTTCGACGAGCAGTACTTC. Amino acid sequence: CASSFGGSFDEQYF. The rearrangement uses TRBV5-1 and TRBJ2-7, with 7 bases identical to TRBD2. Per germline, CDR1 SGHRS and CDR2 YFSETQ. The CDR3 runs 14 residues. The trim removed 2 bases at V and 5 bases at J, leaving 7 bases unmatched.